This T cell receptor beta chain was captured by sequencing in a study of blood T cells in healthy people across ages. Study findings and constraints: A strong correlation was seen between TCR beta diversity and naive T cell percentage.

The CDR3 contains 15 residues. Germline CDR1 is DFQATT and CDR2 is SNEGSKA (reference sequence). The trim removed 0 bases at V and 6 bases at J, leaving 6 bases unmatched. This clonotype showed up many times. Its antigen is as yet unknown. It was with a sample-barcoded 5' primer and a J-beta primer mix that a second PCR of roughly 6 to 12 cycles was run. A 12-random-nucleotide template-switch adaptor tagged each cDNA molecule. TCRdb called the 5' RACE reads again in MiXCR, with one record for every CDR3 protein. The profile covers a few hundred thousand distinct CDR3 sequences, with approximately 51% appearing a single time and 45% to 65% taken by the ten largest.

Sequencing was performed on blood. The clonotype was recovered from a man in his 60s in good health. V and J are TRBV20-1 and TRBJ2-3; 10 bases match TRBD1. Here the CDR3 reads CSARDWGTGADTQYF. The DNA for the CDR3 is TGCAGTGCTAGAGATTGGGGGACAGGGGCGGATACGCAGTATTTT.